A selection of T cell receptor beta chains follows, all from one sample in a study of shared clonotypes between healthy human individuals. This table comes from immunoSEQ multiplex PCR, and its TCRdb copy is limited to in-frame clones, with some not included. The table has about half a million clones, roughly 80% seen once; the top ten hold approximately 12%. Sequencing input: PBMCs. The receptor source for this set is a woman between 40 and 55 years old in good health. Some clones in this sample may be carry-over from other donors' samples. The CDR3 runs from the conserved cysteine through the conserved F or W. Each record gives: V gene, D gene, CDR3 protein. D genes are given only for firm matches.

V gene: TRBV28; D gene: NA; CDR3 protein: CASSFGGGGGANTGELFF
V gene: TRBV18; D gene: NA; CDR3 protein: CASSPGQLSVEAFF
V gene: TRBV6-6; D gene: TRBD2; CDR3 protein: CASSRGLATDTQYF
V gene: TRBV15; D gene: NA; CDR3 protein: CATRPGLDGQPQHF
V gene: TRBV7-2; D gene: NA; CDR3 protein: CASSPSALSNTGELFF
V gene: TRBV11-2; D gene: NA; CDR3 protein: CASSFGFQETQYF
V gene: TRBV11-2; D gene: NA; CDR3 protein: CASSLNPGVEQYF
V gene: TRBV4-3; D gene: NA; CDR3 protein: CASSQDSGRVGGYTF
V gene: TRBV7-7; D gene: NA; CDR3 protein: CASSLGFSYEQYF
V gene: TRBV29-1; D gene: TRBD2; CDR3 protein: CSVSGANTGELFF
V gene: TRBV2; D gene: TRBD1; CDR3 protein: CAIGQGRSTEAFF
V gene: TRBV6-6; D gene: NA; CDR3 protein: CASSYSVNTIYF
V gene: TRBV6-1; D gene: TRBD2; CDR3 protein: CASSEGVAGSYEQYF
V gene: TRBV5-4; D gene: TRBD2; CDR3 protein: CASSLWGLGSGELFF
V gene: TRBV27; D gene: NA; CDR3 protein: CASSLSAAGLNYGYTF
V gene: TRBV7-9; D gene: NA; CDR3 protein: CASSLRQRPWDTQYF
V gene: TRBV11-3; D gene: TRBD2; CDR3 protein: CASAKGTRGEQFF
V gene: TRBV10-3; D gene: TRBD2; CDR3 protein: CAIRGGAQTQYF
V gene: TRBV19; D gene: NA; CDR3 protein: CASSISLAVYNEQFF
V gene: TRBV2; D gene: NA; CDR3 protein: CASSGPGGRRREKLFF
V gene: TRBV18; D gene: TRBD1; CDR3 protein: CASSLDREIQSNTEAFF
V gene: TRBV4-1; D gene: NA; CDR3 protein: CASSHTGYSNQPQHF
V gene: TRBV2; D gene: TRBD1; CDR3 protein: CASSVGTGNQPQHF
V gene: TRBV6-5; D gene: NA; CDR3 protein: CASSYLGEAFF
V gene: TRBV2; D gene: NA; CDR3 protein: CASSVALASYNEQFF
V gene: TRBV5-1; D gene: TRBD1; CDR3 protein: CASSLAETRDRRGVNTEAFF
V gene: TRBV19; D gene: TRBD1; CDR3 protein: CASAGQGDHGELFF
V gene: TRBV28; D gene: TRBD2; CDR3 protein: CASALGGGRITGELFF
V gene: TRBV6-5; D gene: NA; CDR3 protein: CASSYAEGTGSEQYF
V gene: TRBV7-2; D gene: NA; CDR3 protein: CASSLAAGQPSEDF
V gene: TRBV29-1; D gene: NA; CDR3 protein: CSVGAVGPGETQYF
V gene: TRBV27; D gene: TRBD1; CDR3 protein: CASSHGQGSYEQYF
V gene: TRBV2; D gene: NA; CDR3 protein: CASSVEQDYGYTF
V gene: TRBV2; D gene: NA; CDR3 protein: CASSVRGDGYTF
V gene: TRBV5-5; D gene: NA; CDR3 protein: CASSLVGEPGNTIYF
V gene: TRBV19; D gene: NA; CDR3 protein: CASSTPGTNTEAFF
V gene: TRBV30; D gene: NA; CDR3 protein: CAWSATGTGWGYTF
V gene: TRBV6-1; D gene: TRBD2; CDR3 protein: CASSVRLAGGHEQFF
V gene: TRBV29-1; D gene: TRBD2; CDR3 protein: CSVESRTGGQYF
V gene: TRBV7-8; D gene: TRBD2; CDR3 protein: CASSFASGAYEQYF
V gene: TRBV9; D gene: TRBD2; CDR3 protein: CASSERLAGITDTQYF
V gene: TRBV19; D gene: TRBD1; CDR3 protein: CASSSWDSSQETQYF
V gene: TRBV6-5; D gene: NA; CDR3 protein: CASIYSGSSSYNEQFF
V gene: TRBV5-6; D gene: NA; CDR3 protein: CASSSIFYEQYF
V gene: TRBV2; D gene: NA; CDR3 protein: CASSEAIRQETQYF
V gene: TRBV5-1; D gene: TRBD2; CDR3 protein: CASSLEASGAQETQYF
V gene: TRBV6-6; D gene: NA; CDR3 protein: CASGGLLQGAEQYF
V gene: TRBV11-2; D gene: NA; CDR3 protein: CASSRGRNEKLFF
V gene: TRBV5-4; D gene: TRBD2; CDR3 protein: CASSSSGSYNEQFF
V gene: TRBV7-3; D gene: NA; CDR3 protein: CASSVGWDTGELFF
V gene: TRBV5-1; D gene: NA; CDR3 protein: CASSLINRLGQEAFF
V gene: TRBV4-1; D gene: TRBD2; CDR3 protein: CASSQDISGVTSGTQETQYF
V gene: TRBV15; D gene: TRBD2; CDR3 protein: CATSSGLVNEQFF
V gene: TRBV7-9; D gene: TRBD1; CDR3 protein: CASSPTDRENYGYTF
V gene: TRBV5-6; D gene: NA; CDR3 protein: CASSLARLNTEAFF
V gene: TRBV6-5; D gene: NA; CDR3 protein: CASYPPAAPYEQYF